Sequencing of this TCR beta chain was carried out in a study of human T cells and chemical hapten exposure. On the study more broadly: In the sensitization step, 2% DPC was placed on around 2 cm by around 2 cm of upper inner arm skin. Patches with 0.01% DPC went on the upper back, and the tests were read at 6 days.

This clonotype showed up many times. Antigen specificity is unknown. The V gene's germline CDR1 is SGHTA and CDR2 FQGNSA. This CDR3 spans 17 amino acids. The V end was cut by 5 bases, the J end by 5 bases, with 23 bases between. A single record per CDR3 protein comes from TCRdb applying MiXCR to the RACE reads. The sample yields fewer than 65,000 distinct CDR3 sequences, about a tenth seen once. Time point reported: pre-sensitization, week 0. This sample's treatment: therapeutic diphenylcyclopropenone sensitization with weekly scalp DPC. Unfractionated whole blood yielded total RNA. Study-level findings and limits: Unchanged with DPC sensitization were TCRs above 1 in 1000 frequency.

The J gene is TRBJ2-3, the V gene TRBV7-2, with D perhaps matching TRBD2 (5 bases). This receptor was taken from a woman between 35 and 50 years old with alopecia areata. Some clones in this sample may be carry-over from other donors' samples. The sample consisted of whole blood, taken in connection with sensitization to the hapten diphenylcyclopropenone (DPC). Here the CDR3 DNA reads TGTGCCAGCAGCCTCTTCCCCGAGGGCAGTTGGAAAGATACGCAGTATTTT. Its protein is CASSLFPEGSWKDTQYF.